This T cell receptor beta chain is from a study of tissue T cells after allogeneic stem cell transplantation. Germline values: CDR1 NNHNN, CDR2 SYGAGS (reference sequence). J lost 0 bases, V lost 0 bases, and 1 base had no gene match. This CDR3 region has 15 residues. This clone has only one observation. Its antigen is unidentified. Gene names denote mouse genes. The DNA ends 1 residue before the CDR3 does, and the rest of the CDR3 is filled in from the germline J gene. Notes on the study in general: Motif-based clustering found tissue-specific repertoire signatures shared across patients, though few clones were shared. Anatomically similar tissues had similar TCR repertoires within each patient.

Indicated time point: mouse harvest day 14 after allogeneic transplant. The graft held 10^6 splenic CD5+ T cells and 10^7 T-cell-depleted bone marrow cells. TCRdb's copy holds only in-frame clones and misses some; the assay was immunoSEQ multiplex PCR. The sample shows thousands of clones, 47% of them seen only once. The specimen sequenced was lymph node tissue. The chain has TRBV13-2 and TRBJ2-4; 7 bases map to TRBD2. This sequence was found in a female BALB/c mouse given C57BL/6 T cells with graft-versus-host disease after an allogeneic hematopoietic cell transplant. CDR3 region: CASGDGGGSQNTLYF. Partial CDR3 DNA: TGTGCCAGCGGTGATGGGGGGGGTAGTCAAAACACCTTGTAC.